Listed here are 27 T cell receptor beta chains from one sample, sequenced in a study of blood T cells in healthy people across ages. Combining a sample-barcoded 5' primer with a J-beta primer mix, a second PCR ran for 7 to 11 cycles. TCRdb processed the 5' RACE reads anew with MiXCR; each CDR3 protein has one entry. The top ten clones hold roughly 6.3% of a sample with about 1.4 million distinct CDR3 sequences, around 55% of them seen once. Sequencing input: blood. The source is a man aged 18 to 29 in good health.

The chain joins TRBV6-5 to TRBJ2-7; no firm D call. The CDR3 runs 15 residues. V was pared by 0 bases and J by 6 bases, with 15 bases between. Germline CDR1 MNHEY, CDR2 SVGAGI. The CDR3 here is CASSYSNPGSSEQYF. The DNA of the CDR3 is TGTGCCAGCAGTTACTCGAATCCGGGCTCCAGCGAGCAGTACTTC.

The V and J genes are TRBV5-6 and TRBJ1-2, with 8 bases aligning to TRBD1. From germline, CDR1 is SGHDT and CDR2 YYEEEE. The CDR3 spans 13 residues. The junction had 5 bases not matched to a gene; V was cut back by 6 bases and J by 4 bases. CDR3 sequence (DNA): TGTGCCAGCATGATACAGGGGGGCTATGGCTACACCTTC. Protein: CASMIQGGYGYTF.

The chain employs TRBV24-1 and TRBJ2-1; TRBD2 matches 10 bases. V was clipped by 2 bases and J by 9 bases; unmatched bases: 15. CDR1 KGHDR and CDR2 SFDVKD come from the germline V gene. The CDR3 is 18 residues long. The CDR3 DNA reads TGTGCCACCAGTGATTCCCCCCTTGGAACTAGCGGGATAGCTGAGCAGTTCTTC. Protein product: CATSDSPLGTSGIAEQFF.

J is TRBJ2-7 and V is TRBV14; TRBD1 agrees at 9 bases. V shed 1 base, J shed 5 bases, and the junction held 6 bases outside the gene matches. There are 15 residues in the CDR3. Germline CDR1 is SGHDN and CDR2 is FVKESK. The CDR3 bases are TGTGCCAGCAGCCAAGTTCTGGGGGACAGGGACGAGCAGTACTTC. Translating gives CASSQVLGDRDEQYF.

This clonotype was observed a handful of times. The genes are TRBV4-3 and TRBJ2-3; D is ambiguous. CDR1 is LGHNA and CDR2 is YSLEER in the germline V gene. This CDR3 is 13 amino acids long. With 0 bases removed from V and 6 bases from J, the gap between germline ends came to 7 bases. CDR3 nucleotide sequence: TGCGCCAGCAGCCAAGATTCCGGGGATACGCAGTATTTT. Protein sequence: CASSQDSGDTQYF.

This clonotype was seen once. This may be a read error, as it is one base from a much larger clone. The chain links TRBV4-2 to TRBJ2-5, with D possibly TRBD2 on 5 matching bases. CDR1 is LGHNA and CDR2 is YNFKEQ in the germline V gene. With 2 bases removed from V and 11 bases from J, the gap between germline ends came to 15 bases. CDR3 length equals 13 residues. DNA for the CDR3: TGTGCCAGCAGCCAATTCGGAGGAGAAGAGCAGTACTTC. Amino acid sequence: CASSQFGGEEQYF.

This chain uses TRBV3-1 with TRBJ2-4; no definite D call. The end of the DNA fits TRBJ2-7 better, so the J call may be wrong. The CDR3 is 15 residues long. In germline, CDR1 is LGHDT, CDR2 YNNKEL (reference sequence). The CDR3 reads CASSQDYSRRYEQYF. The DNA for the CDR3 is TGTGCCAGCAGCCAAGATTACAGTAGAAGGTACGAGCAGTACTTC.

The chain recombines TRBV6-2 or TRBV6-3 with TRBJ2-7, with D maybe TRBD1 (5 bases). The J call is in doubt because the DNA end fits TRBJ2-5 better. Germline CDR1 and CDR2: MNHEY and SVGEGT. This CDR3 region has 16 residues. The DNA of the CDR3 is TGTGCCAGCAGTTACTCCCCGACAGACATCCAGGAGACCCAGTACTTC. Translated, it gives CASSYSPTDIQETQYF.

The rearrangement joins TRBV20-1 to TRBJ2-5; 10 nucleotides align to TRBD1. The CDR3 length is 13 residues. The V gene end was trimmed by 6 bases and the J gene end by 5 bases; junction bases not matched to a gene: 6. Germline V gene sequence: CDR1 DFQATT, CDR2 SNEGSKA (reference sequence). The DNA of the CDR3 is TGCAGTGCCCTGACAGGGGGCCGGGAGACCCAGTACTTC. Protein: CSALTGGRETQYF.

The genes are TRBV6-5 and TRBJ2-7; D is unresolved. The germline V gene encodes CDR1 MNHEY and CDR2 SVGAGI. The ends were cut back, 0 bases at V and 0 bases at J, with 12 bases in the middle. The CDR3 runs to 16 residues. CDR3 protein: CASSYSPRMSSYEQYF. DNA of the CDR3: TGTGCCAGCAGTTACTCCCCCAGGATGAGCTCCTACGAGCAGTACTTC.

V and J are TRBV10-3 and TRBJ2-5; TRBD2 might be the D (6 bases). CDR3 length equals 14 residues. The germline V gene has CDR1 ENHRY and CDR2 SYGVKD. The V and J ends lost 6 bases and 2 bases respectively, with 13 bases between them. In DNA, the CDR3 is TGTGCCATCAGGGCGGGACCTCTTCAAGAGACCCAGTACTTC. It encodes CAIRAGPLQETQYF.

The genes are TRBV7-9 and TRBJ2-7; the D is unclear. The J call is in doubt because the DNA end fits TRBJ2-5 better. Germline CDR1 reads SEHNR; CDR2 reads FQNEAQ (reference sequence). CDR3 length equals 14 residues. CDR3 nucleotides: TGTGCCAGCAGCCTCCCCCCGGGTGGAGAGACCCAGTACTTC. Translating gives CASSLPPGGETQYF.

This chain joins TRBV6-2 or TRBV6-3 and TRBJ2-4; 12 nucleotides match TRBD2. Trimming removed 6 bases from V and 2 bases from J; junction bases left unmatched: 5. This CDR3 comprises 16 residues. Looked up from germline, CDR1 is MNHEY and CDR2 is SVGEGT. CDR3 sequence reads: CASSRTSGTTKNIQYF. The CDR3 coding sequence is TGTGCCAGCAGCCGGACTAGCGGGACAACCAAAAACATTCAGTACTTC.

Points on this clonotype: The germline gene is not matched at one end of the junction; a read error may be the cause. The CDR3: CASGEGNSYEQYF. The DNA of the CDR3 is TGCGCCAGCGGTGAGGGCAACTCCTACGAGCAGTACTTC. V gene TRBV10-2 combines with J gene TRBJ2-7, with D perhaps matching TRBD2 (5 bases). Germline assignment: CDR1 WSHSY and CDR2 SAAADI. The CDR3 is 13 amino acids.

The J gene is TRBJ2-3, the V gene TRBV11-3, with D uncertain. The V end was cut by 5 bases, the J end by 0 bases, with 9 bases between. CDR1 SGHNT and CDR2 YENEEA come from the germline V gene. This CDR3 has 14 amino acids. CDR3 nucleotide sequence: TGTGCCAGCAGCCGAGCCCCTAGCACAGATACGCAGTATTTT. This gives the protein CASSRAPSTDTQYF.

The chain recombines TRBV6-2 or TRBV6-3 with TRBJ2-2, with 7 bases aligning to TRBD1. Trimming at V came to 0 bases and at J to 0 bases, leaving 7 bases not matched to a gene. CDR3 size: 18 residues. From germline, CDR1 is MNHEY and CDR2 SVGEGT. The CDR3 DNA sequence: TGTGCCAGCAGTTACTCAGGGTCTCAGGGGGCGAACACCGGGGAGCTGTTTTTT. Translated: CASSYSGSQGANTGELFF.

V is TRBV10-1 and J is TRBJ2-5; D is tentatively TRBD1 or TRBD2 (6 bases each). The ends were cut back, 3 bases at V and 6 bases at J, with 14 bases in the middle. The CDR3 sequence is 14 residues long. Germline assignment: CDR1 WNHNN and CDR2 SYGVQD (reference sequence). CDR3 in DNA: TGCGCCAGCAGTGATGGTGGGGGGCTTCAGACCCAGTACTTC. Translated: CASSDGGGLQTQYF.

The genes are TRBV2 and TRBJ1-2; TRBD1 agrees at 9 bases. V lost 4 bases to trimming and J lost 8 bases; unmatched junction nucleotides: 11. Germline values: CDR1 SNHLY, CDR2 FYNNEI. CDR3 length equals 15 residues. The DNA of the CDR3 is TGTGCCAGCAGTGTATCAGGGATACAGGGGGCGGGCTACACCTTC. Translated: CASSVSGIQGAGYTF.

V and J are TRBV7-2 and TRBJ1-3; tentative D call: TRBD1 (5 bases). The length of the CDR3 is 16 residues. Germline CDR1 SGHTA, CDR2 FQGNSA. V shed 4 bases and J shed 4 bases, with 17 bases lying between them. This CDR3 is CASSSPGGTGGNTIYF. In nucleotides, the CDR3 is TGTGCCAGCAGCTCCCCCGGGGGGACGGGAGGAAACACCATATATTTT.

The rearrangement uses TRBV20-1 and TRBJ1-1; TRBD1 matches at 8 bases. Per germline, CDR1 DFQATT and CDR2 SNEGSKA (reference sequence). V lost 2 bases to trimming and J lost 3 bases; unmatched junction nucleotides: 11. The CDR3 consists of 16 residues. The CDR3 loop reads CSARPLTGEGHTEAFF. In DNA, the CDR3 is TGCAGTGCTAGACCCCTGACAGGGGAGGGGCACACTGAAGCTTTCTTT.

Written as DNA, the CDR3 is TGTGCCAGCAGTTACTCCGGGGGGGGCCCCACAGATACGCAGTATTTT. It is translated as CASSYSGGGPTDTQYF. V usage is TRBV6-5 and J usage is TRBJ2-3, with 8 bases identical to TRBD2. The V and J ends lost 0 bases and 2 bases, in that order; junction bases with no gene match: 4. The CDR3 loop spans 16 amino acids. Germline V gives CDR1 MNHEY, CDR2 SVGAGI.

The chain employs TRBV29-1 and TRBJ2-6; 8 positions match TRBD1. The CDR3 runs 16 residues. Unmatched junction bases numbered 4, after V lost 3 bases and J lost 0 bases. Germline CDR1 SQVTM, CDR2 ANQGSEA. The CDR3 region has the DNA TGCAGCGTTGAGGGGGACAGGAACTCTGGGGCCAACGTCCTGACTTTC. It yields the protein CSVEGDRNSGANVLTF.

The V call is TRBV27, the J call TRBJ2-2; D is unresolved. The V and J ends lost 6 bases and 7 bases respectively, with 18 bases between them. This CDR3 has 15 amino acids. Per germline, CDR1 MNHEY and CDR2 SMNVEV (reference sequence). CDR3 in amino acids: CASSLRARMGGELFF. In nucleotides, the CDR3 is TGTGCCAGCAGCCTTAGGGCCAGGATGGGCGGGGAGCTGTTTTTT.

The chain employs TRBV4-3 and TRBJ1-4, with 8 bases matching TRBD1. The trim removed 4 bases at V and 2 bases at J, leaving 6 bases unmatched. This CDR3 is built from 16 residues. Germline V gene data show CDR1 as LGHNA and CDR2 as YSLEER. The DNA of the CDR3 is TGCGCCAGCAGCCCCGGGAGGACAGGGACTAATGAAAAACTGTTTTTT. Residues: CASSPGRTGTNEKLFF.

This clonotype was counted only a few times. The chain is built from TRBV15 and TRBJ1-5, with D perhaps matching TRBD1 (6 bases). Germline loops: CDR1 LNHNV, CDR2 YYDKDF (reference sequence). The CDR3 runs to 15 residues. V was clipped by 0 bases and J by 6 bases, with 12 bases between them. The CDR3 coding sequence is TGTGCCACCAGCAGAGATCGGGTGGGGGCTCAGCCCCAGCATTTT. Translation: CATSRDRVGAQPQHF.

As DNA, the CDR3 is TGCAGCGGCGCGCTAGGGACGTATGAGCAGTTCTTC. This translates into CSGALGTYEQFF. V and J are TRBV29-1 and TRBJ2-1; TRBD1 or TRBD2 may be the D gene (5 bases each). Germline loops: CDR1 SQVTM, CDR2 ANQGSEA. V dropped 7 bases and J dropped 8 bases, with 15 bases sitting between them. This CDR3 spans 12 amino acids.

V is TRBV7-2 and J is TRBJ2-3; D is possibly TRBD2 (6 bases). The germline V and J ends were trimmed by 5 bases and 2 bases, with 17 bases remaining between them. The CDR3 is made up of 16 amino acids. Germline V lookup: CDR1 SGHTA, CDR2 FQGNSA. The CDR3 loop reads CASSTEAQRATDTQYF. Written as DNA, the CDR3 is TGTGCCAGCAGCACAGAGGCCCAGCGGGCCACAGATACGCAGTATTTT. Looking up the rest from reference TRBV7-2 and TRBJ2-3 gives the full variable domain: GAGVSQSPSNKVTEKGKDVELRCDPISGHTALYWYRQSLGQGLEFLIYFQGNSAPDKSGLPSDRFSAERTGGSVSTLTIQRTQQEDSAVYLCASSTEAQRATDTQYFGPGTRLTVL.